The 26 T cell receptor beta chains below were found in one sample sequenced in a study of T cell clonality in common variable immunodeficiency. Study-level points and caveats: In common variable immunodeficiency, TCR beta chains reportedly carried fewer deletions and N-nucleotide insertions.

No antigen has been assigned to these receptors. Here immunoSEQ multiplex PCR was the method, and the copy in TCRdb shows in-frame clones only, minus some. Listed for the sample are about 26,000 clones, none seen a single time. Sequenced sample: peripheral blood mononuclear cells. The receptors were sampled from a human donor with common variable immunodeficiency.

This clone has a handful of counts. CDR3 DNA, as far as it was read: TGTGCCAGCAGAGGGACTAGCGGGGGTGCGCGCACCGGGGAG. It specifies CASRGTSGGARTGE. The complete CDR3 sequence is CASRGTSGGARTGELFF. The chain links TRBV6-2 or TRBV6-3 to TRBJ2-2; the match to TRBD2 covers 14 bases. The read stops 3 residues short of the end of the CDR3; the missing end is completed from the germline J gene. V trimming: 6 bases; J trimming: 4 bases; junction bases outside the gene matches: 7. The germline gives CDR1 MNHEY, CDR2 SVGEGT. The length of the CDR3 is 17 residues.

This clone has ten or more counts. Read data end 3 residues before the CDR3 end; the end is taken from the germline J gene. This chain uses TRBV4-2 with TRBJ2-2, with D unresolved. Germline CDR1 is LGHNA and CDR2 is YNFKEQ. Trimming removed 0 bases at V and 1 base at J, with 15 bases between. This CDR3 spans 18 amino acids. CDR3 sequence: CASSQDRVLGQNTGELFF. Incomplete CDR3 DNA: TGTGCCAGCAGCCAAGATCGGGTGTTAGGTCAGAACACCGGGGAG.

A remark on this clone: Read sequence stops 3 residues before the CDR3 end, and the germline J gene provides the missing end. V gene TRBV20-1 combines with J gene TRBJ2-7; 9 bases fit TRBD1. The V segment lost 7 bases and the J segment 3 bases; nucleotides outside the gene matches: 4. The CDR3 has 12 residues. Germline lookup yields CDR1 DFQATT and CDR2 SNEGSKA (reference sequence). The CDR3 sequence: CSVTDRGYEQYF. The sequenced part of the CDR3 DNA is TGCAGTGTCACGGACAGGGGCTACGAG.

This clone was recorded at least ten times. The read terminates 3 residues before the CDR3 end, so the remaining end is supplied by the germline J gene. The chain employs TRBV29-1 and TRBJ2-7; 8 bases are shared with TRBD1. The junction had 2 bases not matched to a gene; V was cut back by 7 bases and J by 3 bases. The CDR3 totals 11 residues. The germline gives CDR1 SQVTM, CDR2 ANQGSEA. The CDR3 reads CSAGQGYEQYF. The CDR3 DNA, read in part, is TGCAGCGCCGGACAGGGCTACGAG.

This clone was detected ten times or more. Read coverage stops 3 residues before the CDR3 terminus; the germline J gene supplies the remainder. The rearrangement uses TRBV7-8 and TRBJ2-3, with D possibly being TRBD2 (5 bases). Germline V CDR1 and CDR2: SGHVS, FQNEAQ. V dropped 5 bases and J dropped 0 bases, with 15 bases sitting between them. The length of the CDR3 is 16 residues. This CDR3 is CASSPTRAGSTDTQYF. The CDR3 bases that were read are TGTGCCAGCAGCCCGACGAGGGCAGGTAGCACAGATACG.

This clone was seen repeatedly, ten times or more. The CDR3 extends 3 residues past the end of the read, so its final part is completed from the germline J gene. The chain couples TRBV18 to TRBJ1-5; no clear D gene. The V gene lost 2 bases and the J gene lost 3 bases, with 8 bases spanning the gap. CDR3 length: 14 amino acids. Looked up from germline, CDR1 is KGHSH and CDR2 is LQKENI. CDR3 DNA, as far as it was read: TGTGCCAGCTCACCAGGTTCCTACAATCAGCCC. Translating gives CASSPGSYNQP. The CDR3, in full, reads CASSPGSYNQPQHF.

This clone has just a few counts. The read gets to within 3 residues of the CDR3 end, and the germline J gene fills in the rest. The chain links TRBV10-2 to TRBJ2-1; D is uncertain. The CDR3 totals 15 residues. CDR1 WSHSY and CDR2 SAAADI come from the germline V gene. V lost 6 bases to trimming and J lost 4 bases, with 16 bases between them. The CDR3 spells CASSDQARLYNEQFF. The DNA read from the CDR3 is TGCGCCAGCAGCGATCAGGCGAGGCTTTACAATGAG.

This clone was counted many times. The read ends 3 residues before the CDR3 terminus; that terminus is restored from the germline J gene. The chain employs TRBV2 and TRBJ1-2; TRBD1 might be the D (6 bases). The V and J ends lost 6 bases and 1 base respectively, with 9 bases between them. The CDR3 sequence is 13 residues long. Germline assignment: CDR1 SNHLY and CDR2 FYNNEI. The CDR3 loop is CASSVDSNYGYTF. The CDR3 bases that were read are TGTGCCAGCAGCGTGGACAGTAACTATGGC.

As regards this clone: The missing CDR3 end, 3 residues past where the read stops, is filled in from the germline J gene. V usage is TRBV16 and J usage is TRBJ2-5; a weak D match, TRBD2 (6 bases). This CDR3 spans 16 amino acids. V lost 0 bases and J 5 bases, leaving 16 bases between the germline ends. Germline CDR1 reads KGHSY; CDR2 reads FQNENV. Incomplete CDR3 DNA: TGTGCCAGCAGCCAATCCATCCGCGGGGTTAAGGAGACC. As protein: CASSQSIRGVKET. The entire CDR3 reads CASSQSIRGVKETQYF.

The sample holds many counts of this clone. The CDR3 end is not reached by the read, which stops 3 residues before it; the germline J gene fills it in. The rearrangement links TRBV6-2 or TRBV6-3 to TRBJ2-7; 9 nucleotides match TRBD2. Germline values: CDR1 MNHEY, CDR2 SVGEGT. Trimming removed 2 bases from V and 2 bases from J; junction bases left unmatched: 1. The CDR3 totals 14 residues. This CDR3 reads CASSYERGAYEQYF. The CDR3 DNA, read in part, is TGTGCCAGCAGTTACGAGCGGGGGGCCTACGAG.

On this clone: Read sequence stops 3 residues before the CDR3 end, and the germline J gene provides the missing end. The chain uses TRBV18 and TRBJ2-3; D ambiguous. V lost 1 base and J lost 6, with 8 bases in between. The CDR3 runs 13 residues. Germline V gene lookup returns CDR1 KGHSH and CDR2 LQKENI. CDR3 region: CASSPLNTDTQYF. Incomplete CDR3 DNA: TGTGCCAGCTCACCACTGAACACGGATACG.

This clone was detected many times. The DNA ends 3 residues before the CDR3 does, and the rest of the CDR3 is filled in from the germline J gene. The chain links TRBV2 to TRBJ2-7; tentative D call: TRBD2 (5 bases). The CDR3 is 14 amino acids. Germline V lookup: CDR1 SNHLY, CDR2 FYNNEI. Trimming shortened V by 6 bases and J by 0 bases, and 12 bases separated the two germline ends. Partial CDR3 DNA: TGTGCCAGCAGGGTGACTACCAACTCCTACGAG. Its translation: CASRVTTNSYE. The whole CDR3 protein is CASRVTTNSYEQYF.

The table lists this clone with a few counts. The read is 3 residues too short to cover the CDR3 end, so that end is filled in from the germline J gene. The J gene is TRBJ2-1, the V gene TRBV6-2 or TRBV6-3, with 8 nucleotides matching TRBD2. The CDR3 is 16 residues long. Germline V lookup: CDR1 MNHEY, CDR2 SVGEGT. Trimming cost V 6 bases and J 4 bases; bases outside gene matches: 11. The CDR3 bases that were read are TGTGCCAGCAGCCGGACTAGCCGATACCCTTACAATGAG. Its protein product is CASSRTSRYPYNE. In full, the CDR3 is CASSRTSRYPYNEQFF.

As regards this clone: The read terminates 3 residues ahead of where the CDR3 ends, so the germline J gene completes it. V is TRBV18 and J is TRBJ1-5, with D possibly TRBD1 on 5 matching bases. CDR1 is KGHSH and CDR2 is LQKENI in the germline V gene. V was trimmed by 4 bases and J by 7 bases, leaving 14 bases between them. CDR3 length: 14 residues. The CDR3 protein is CASSQQGAEQPQHF. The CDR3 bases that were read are TGTGCCAGCTCACAACAAGGGGCGGAGCAGCCC.

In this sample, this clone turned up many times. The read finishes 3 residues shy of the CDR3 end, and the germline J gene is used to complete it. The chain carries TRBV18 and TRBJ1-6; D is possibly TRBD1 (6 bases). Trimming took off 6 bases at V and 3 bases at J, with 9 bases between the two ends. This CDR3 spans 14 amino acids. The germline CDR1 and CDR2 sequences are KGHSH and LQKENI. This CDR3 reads CASSDSGYNSPLHF. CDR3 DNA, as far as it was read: TGTGCCAGCTCGGACAGCGGCTATAATTCACCC.

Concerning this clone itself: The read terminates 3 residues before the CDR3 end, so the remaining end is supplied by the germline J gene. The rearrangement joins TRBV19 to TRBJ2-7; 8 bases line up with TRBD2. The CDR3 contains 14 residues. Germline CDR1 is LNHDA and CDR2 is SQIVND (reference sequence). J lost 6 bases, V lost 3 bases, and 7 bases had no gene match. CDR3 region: CASSIRGGFGEQYF. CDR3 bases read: TGTGCCAGTAGTATTCGGGGGGGCTTCGGCGAG.

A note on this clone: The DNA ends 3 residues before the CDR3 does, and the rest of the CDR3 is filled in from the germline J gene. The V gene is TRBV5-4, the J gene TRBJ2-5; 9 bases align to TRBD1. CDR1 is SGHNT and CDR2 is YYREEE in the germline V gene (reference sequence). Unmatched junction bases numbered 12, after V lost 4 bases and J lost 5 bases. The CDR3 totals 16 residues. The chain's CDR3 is CASSTKQPGQGETQYF. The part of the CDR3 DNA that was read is TGTGCCAGCAGCACGAAACAACCGGGACAGGGTGAGACC.

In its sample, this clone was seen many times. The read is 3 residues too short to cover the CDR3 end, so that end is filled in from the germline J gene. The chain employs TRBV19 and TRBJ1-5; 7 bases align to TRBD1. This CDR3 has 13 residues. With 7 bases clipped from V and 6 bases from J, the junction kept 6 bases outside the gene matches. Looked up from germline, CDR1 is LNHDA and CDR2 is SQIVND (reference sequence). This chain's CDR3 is CASIDRAGQPQHF. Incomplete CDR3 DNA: TGTGCCAGTATCGACAGGGCTGGTCAGCCC.

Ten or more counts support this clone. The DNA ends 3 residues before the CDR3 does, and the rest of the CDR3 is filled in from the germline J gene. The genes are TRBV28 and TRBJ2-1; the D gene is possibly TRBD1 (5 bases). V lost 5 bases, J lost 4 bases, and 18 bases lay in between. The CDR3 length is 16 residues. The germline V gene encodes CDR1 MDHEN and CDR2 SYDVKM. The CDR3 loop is CASSGYRTSTYNEQFF. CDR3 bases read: TGTGCCAGCAGTGGATACAGGACAAGTACATACAATGAG.

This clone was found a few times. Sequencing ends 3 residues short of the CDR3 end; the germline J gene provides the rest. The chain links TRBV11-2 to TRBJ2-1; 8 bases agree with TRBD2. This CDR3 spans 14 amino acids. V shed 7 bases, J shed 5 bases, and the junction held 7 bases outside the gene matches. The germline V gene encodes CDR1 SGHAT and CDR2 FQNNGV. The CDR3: CASTDGLAHNEQFF. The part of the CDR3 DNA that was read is TGTGCCAGCACGGATGGACTAGCCCACAATGAG.

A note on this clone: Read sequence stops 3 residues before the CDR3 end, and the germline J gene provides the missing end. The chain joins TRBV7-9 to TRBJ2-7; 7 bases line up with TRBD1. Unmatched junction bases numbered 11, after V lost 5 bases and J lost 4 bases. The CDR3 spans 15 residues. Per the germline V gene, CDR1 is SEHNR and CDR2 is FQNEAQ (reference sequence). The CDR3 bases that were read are TGTGCCAGCAGCCCCAGGGGACAGCGAGAGTACGAG. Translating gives CASSPRGQREYE. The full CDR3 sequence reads CASSPRGQREYEQYF.

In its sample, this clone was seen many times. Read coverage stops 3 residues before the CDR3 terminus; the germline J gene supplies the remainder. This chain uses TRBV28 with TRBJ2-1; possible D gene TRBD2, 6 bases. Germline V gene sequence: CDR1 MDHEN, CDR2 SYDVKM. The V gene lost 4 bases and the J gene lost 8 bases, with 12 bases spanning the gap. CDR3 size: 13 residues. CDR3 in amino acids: CASSSPRGYEQFF. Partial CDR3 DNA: TGTGCCAGCAGTTCCCCCCGGGGGTATGAG. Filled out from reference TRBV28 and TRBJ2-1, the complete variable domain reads DVKVTQSSRYLVKRTGEKVFLECVQDMDHENMFWYRQDPGLGLRLIYFSYDVKMKEKGDIPEGYSVSREKKERFSLILESASTNQTSMYLCASSSPRGYEQFFGPGTRLTVL.

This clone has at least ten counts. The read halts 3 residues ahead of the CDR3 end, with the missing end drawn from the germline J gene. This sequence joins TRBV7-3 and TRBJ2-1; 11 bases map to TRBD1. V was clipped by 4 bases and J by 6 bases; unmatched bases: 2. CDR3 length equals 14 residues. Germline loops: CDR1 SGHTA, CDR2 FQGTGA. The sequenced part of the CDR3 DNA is TGTGCCAGCAGCTCGGACAGGGGGCTCAATGAG. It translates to CASSSDRGLNE. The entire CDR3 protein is CASSSDRGLNEQFF.

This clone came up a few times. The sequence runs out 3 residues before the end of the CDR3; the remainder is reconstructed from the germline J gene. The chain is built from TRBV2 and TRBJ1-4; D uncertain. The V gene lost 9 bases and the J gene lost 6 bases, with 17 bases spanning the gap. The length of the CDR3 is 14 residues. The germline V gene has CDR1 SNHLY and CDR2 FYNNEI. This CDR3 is CARSRASGDEKLFF. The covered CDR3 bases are TGTGCCAGAAGTAGGGCCTCCGGTGATGAAAAA. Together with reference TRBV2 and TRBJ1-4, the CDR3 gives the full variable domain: EPEVTQTPSHQVTQMGQEVILRCVPISNHLYFYWYRQILGQKVEFLVSFYNNEISEKSEIFDDQFSVERPDGSNFTLKIRSTKLEDSAMYFCARSRASGDEKLFFGSGTQLSVL.

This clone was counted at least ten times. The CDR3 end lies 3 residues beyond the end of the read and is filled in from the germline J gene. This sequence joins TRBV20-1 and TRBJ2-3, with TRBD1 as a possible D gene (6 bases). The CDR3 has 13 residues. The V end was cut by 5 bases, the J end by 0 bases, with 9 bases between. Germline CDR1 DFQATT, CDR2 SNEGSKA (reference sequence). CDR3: CSAQTGSTDTQYF. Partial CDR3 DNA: TGCAGTGCTCAGACAGGTAGCACAGATACG.

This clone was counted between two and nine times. CDR3: CASSETTGGRNEQFF. CDR3 DNA, as far as it was read: TGTGCCAGCAGTGAAACCACAGGGGGGAGGAATGAG. The chain links TRBV2 to TRBJ2-1, with 8 bases lining up with TRBD1. Read coverage stops 3 residues before the CDR3 terminus; the germline J gene supplies the remainder. Germline V gene sequence: CDR1 SNHLY, CDR2 FYNNEI. This CDR3 has 15 residues. Germline trimming cut 2 bases from V and 7 bases from J; bases unmatched to any gene: 7.